This section outlines one T cell receptor beta chain sequence together with its context. Combining a sample-barcoded 5' primer with a J-beta primer mix, a second PCR ran for 7 to 11 cycles. Paired-end reads containing CDR3 totaled no fewer than 2.5 million for each sample. TCRdb redid the calling of the 5' RACE reads with MiXCR, one entry per CDR3 protein. The sample records about 500,000 distinct CDR3 sequences, about 24% being singletons. The data were taken from a study of blood T cells in healthy people across ages. This CDR3 has 13 residues. The V gene's germline CDR1 is SEHNR and CDR2 FQNEAQ (reference sequence). Trimming shortened V by 6 bases and J by 8 bases, and 14 bases separated the two germline ends. This same sample was also taken into another study, of T cells of mothers and their children.

The TCR comes from a boy aged 10-17 years in good health. The genes are TRBV7-9 and TRBJ2-1; a weak D match, TRBD2 (5 bases). Sequencing was performed on blood. CDR3 in DNA: TGTGCCAGCAGAGCCCGTGGCGGGCATGAGCAGTTCTTC. Protein: CASRARGGHEQFF.